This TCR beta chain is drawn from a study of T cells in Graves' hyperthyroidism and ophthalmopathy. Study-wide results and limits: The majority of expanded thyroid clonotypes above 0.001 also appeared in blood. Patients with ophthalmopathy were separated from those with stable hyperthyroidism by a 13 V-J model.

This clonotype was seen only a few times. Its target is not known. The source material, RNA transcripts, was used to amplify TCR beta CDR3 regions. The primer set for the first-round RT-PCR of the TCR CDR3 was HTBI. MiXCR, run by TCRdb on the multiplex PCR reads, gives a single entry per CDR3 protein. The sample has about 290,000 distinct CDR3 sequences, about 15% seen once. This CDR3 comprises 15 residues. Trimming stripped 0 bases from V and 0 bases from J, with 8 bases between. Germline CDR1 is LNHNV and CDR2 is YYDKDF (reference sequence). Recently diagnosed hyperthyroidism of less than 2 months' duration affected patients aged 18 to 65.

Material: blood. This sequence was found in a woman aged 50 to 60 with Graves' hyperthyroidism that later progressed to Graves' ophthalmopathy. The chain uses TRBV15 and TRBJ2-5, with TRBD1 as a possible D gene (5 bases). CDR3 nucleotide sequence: TGTGCCACCAGCAGAGATCAGGGTTACCAAGAGACCCAGTACTTC. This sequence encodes CATSRDQGYQETQYF.